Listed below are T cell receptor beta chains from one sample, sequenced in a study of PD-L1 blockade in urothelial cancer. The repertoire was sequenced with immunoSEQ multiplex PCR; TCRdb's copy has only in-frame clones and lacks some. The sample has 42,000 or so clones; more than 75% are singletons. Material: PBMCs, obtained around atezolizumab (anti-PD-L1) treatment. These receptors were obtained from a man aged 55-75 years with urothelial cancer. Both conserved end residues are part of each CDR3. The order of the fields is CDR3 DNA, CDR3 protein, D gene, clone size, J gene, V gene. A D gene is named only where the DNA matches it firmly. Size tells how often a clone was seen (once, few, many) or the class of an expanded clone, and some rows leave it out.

CDR3 DNA: TGTGCCAGCAGCCAAGATACGGAGTTGGAACTGTTTTTT
CDR3 protein: CASSQDTELELFF
D gene: .
clone size: .
J gene: TRBJ1-4
V gene: TRBV4-2

CDR3 DNA: TGCGCCAGCAGATCTGCAGGGGAAGCTTTCTTT
CDR3 protein: CASRSAGEAFF
D gene: .
clone size: few
J gene: TRBJ1-1
V gene: TRBV10-2

CDR3 DNA: TGTGCCAGCAGTTACTCTCCAGGGGACTATGGCTACACCTTC
CDR3 protein: CASSYSPGDYGYTF
D gene: .
clone size: .
J gene: TRBJ1-2
V gene: TRBV6-5

CDR3 DNA: TGTGCCAGTAGTACTGGGGGCTCCTCCTACGAGCAGTACTTC
CDR3 protein: CASSTGGSSYEQYF
D gene: .
clone size: few
J gene: TRBJ2-7
V gene: TRBV19

CDR3 DNA: TGCGTCAGCAGTGAGGGACAGGGGAGGGTAGAGACCCAGTACTTC
CDR3 protein: CVSSEGQGRVETQYF
D gene: TRBD1
clone size: .
J gene: TRBJ2-5
V gene: TRBV10-2

CDR3 DNA: TGTGCCAGCAGCCTCTCAACGGTACCACTCCAAGAGACCCAGTACTTC
CDR3 protein: CASSLSTVPLQETQYF
D gene: .
clone size: .
J gene: TRBJ2-5
V gene: TRBV11-2

CDR3 DNA: TGTGCCAGCAGCCAAGCCGGGGGGAGAGAGAAGAATGAGCAGTTCTTC
CDR3 protein: CASSQAGGREKNEQFF
D gene: TRBD2
clone size: .
J gene: TRBJ2-1
V gene: TRBV4-2

CDR3 DNA: TGTGCCAGCAGCTTAGATTTGGGGGGGACAGGCCCTTCGGGGACCCAGTACTTC
CDR3 protein: CASSLDLGGTGPSGTQYF
D gene: .
clone size: .
J gene: TRBJ2-5
V gene: TRBV7-2

CDR3 DNA: TGTGCCAGCAGTGAAAGGTCTAGCGAGCAGTACTTC
CDR3 protein: CASSERSSEQYF
D gene: .
clone size: .
J gene: TRBJ2-7
V gene: TRBV6-1

CDR3 DNA: TGTGCCAGCAGCTTAGTGGGCAAACGGTACACCTTC
CDR3 protein: CASSLVGKRYTF
D gene: .
clone size: few
J gene: TRBJ1-2
V gene: TRBV7-2

CDR3 DNA: TGTGCCAGCAGCCAAGTCCCAGCAGGGGAAGCTTTCTTT
CDR3 protein: CASSQVPAGEAFF
D gene: .
clone size: few
J gene: TRBJ1-1
V gene: TRBV4-2

CDR3 DNA: TGTGCCAGCAGTTTTGGTAGAGCTAACTATGGCTACACCTTC
CDR3 protein: CASSFGRANYGYTF
D gene: .
clone size: .
J gene: TRBJ1-2
V gene: TRBV28

CDR3 DNA: TGTGCCAGCAGCCTAGATTCCGGGGCCAACGTCCTGACTTTC
CDR3 protein: CASSLDSGANVLTF
D gene: .
clone size: .
J gene: TRBJ2-6
V gene: TRBV5-6

CDR3 DNA: TGCGCCAGCAGCTTAGTCGGGCCCCCCGGGGGCACAGATACGCAGTATTTT
CDR3 protein: CASSLVGPPGGTDTQYF
D gene: .
clone size: .
J gene: TRBJ2-3
V gene: TRBV5-1

CDR3 DNA: TGTGCCAGCAGCCTGATAGGACAGAAGGACGAGCAGTACTTC
CDR3 protein: CASSLIGQKDEQYF
D gene: .
clone size: few
J gene: TRBJ2-7
V gene: TRBV25-1

CDR3 DNA: TGTGCCAGCAGCTTAGCGGGAGGGCCCACAGATACGCAGTATTTT
CDR3 protein: CASSLAGGPTDTQYF
D gene: TRBD2
clone size: .
J gene: TRBJ2-3
V gene: TRBV7-8

CDR3 DNA: TGTGCCAGCAGCTTAGAGCAGGGGAGCAGTGGCTACACCTTC
CDR3 protein: CASSLEQGSSGYTF
D gene: .
clone size: .
J gene: TRBJ1-2
V gene: TRBV7-9

CDR3 DNA: TGCGCCAGTCCTCAGACAGGCCCCTCCTACAATGAGCAGTTCTTC
CDR3 protein: CASPQTGPSYNEQFF
D gene: .
clone size: .
J gene: TRBJ2-1
V gene: TRBV23-1